The rows below give T cell receptor beta chains drawn from one sample of a study of blood T cell repertoires in COVID-19. Libraries were prepared by immunoSEQ multiplex PCR; TCRdb keeps only in-frame clonotypes and omits some of them. The data show under 170,000 clones, roughly 87% seen once. Material: peripheral blood. The receptors here all came from a woman aged 55-70 years with active or convalescent COVID-19. Each CDR3 is given with its conserved first and last residue. Each record gives: D gene, CDR3 length, clone size, J gene, V gene, CDR3 DNA, CDR3 protein. A D gene is named only where the DNA matches it firmly. Only some rows state a clone size, as once, few, many or a class for expanded clones.

D: TRBD1
length: 15
size: NA
J: TRBJ1-2
V: TRBV7-2
DNA: TGTGCCAGCAGCTCTACAGGGGTAAAGGGGAATGGCTACACCTTC
CDR3: CASSSTGVKGNGYTF

D: NA
length: 12
size: NA
J: TRBJ1-6
V: TRBV30
DNA: TGTGCCTGGAGGAGGTTTGGGTCACCCCTCCACTTT
CDR3: CAWRRFGSPLHF

D: TRBD2
length: 15
size: NA
J: TRBJ2-3
V: TRBV7-3
DNA: TGTGCCAGCAGCACACAAGCGGGGGGCACAGATACGCAGTATTTT
CDR3: CASSTQAGGTDTQYF

D: NA
length: 12
size: NA
J: TRBJ1-1
V: TRBV3-1/TRBV3-2
DNA: TGTGCCAGCAGCCAAGTCGGGGGGCAAGCTTTCTTT
CDR3: CASSQVGGQAFF

D: TRBD1
length: 15
size: NA
J: TRBJ1-5
V: TRBV7-9
DNA: TGTGCCAGCAGCTCCGGACAGGGCGGCAATCAGCCCCAGCATTTT
CDR3: CASSSGQGGNQPQHF

D: TRBD2
length: 14
size: NA
J: TRBJ2-2
V: TRBV3-1/TRBV3-2
DNA: TGTGCCAGCAGCCAGGGAGGGATCACCGGGGAGCTGTTTTTT
CDR3: CASSQGGITGELFF

D: NA
length: 12
size: NA
J: TRBJ2-5
V: TRBV7-9
DNA: TGTGCCAGCAGCACAAACAAGGAGACCCAGTACTTC
CDR3: CASSTNKETQYF

D: NA
length: 15
size: NA
J: TRBJ2-7
V: TRBV19
DNA: TGTGCCAGTAGAGGTAGGAGGGGTTCTAACTACGAGCAGTACTTC
CDR3: CASRGRRGSNYEQYF

D: TRBD1
length: 15
size: NA
J: TRBJ1-4
V: TRBV18
DNA: TGTGCCAGCTCACCGGGACAGCCAACTAATGAAAAACTGTTTTTT
CDR3: CASSPGQPTNEKLFF

D: NA
length: 16
size: NA
J: TRBJ2-1
V: TRBV7-9
DNA: TGTGCCAGCAGCTTAGGGGGTAGGGGGATGGGCAATGAGCAGTTCTTC
CDR3: CASSLGGRGMGNEQFF

D: TRBD1
length: 13
size: few
J: TRBJ1-2
V: TRBV29-1
DNA: TGCAGCGCCGGGACAGGGCGGAACTATGGCTACACCTTC
CDR3: CSAGTGRNYGYTF